This TCR beta chain was documented in a study of T cells in Graves' hyperthyroidism and ophthalmopathy. Study information: Peripheral blood specimens were obtained at initial diagnosis, prior to any treatment. Findings and caveats of the study: Most expanded thyroid clonotypes above 0.001 recurred in blood.

This clonotype was seen repeatedly, ten times or more. Antigen specificity is unknown. CDR3 size: 18 residues. V was pared by 1 base and J by 2 bases, with 11 bases of the junction left unmatched. CDR1 and CDR2 from the germline V gene are SNHLY and FYNNEI. A NOSPECS grade of at least 4, a Clinical Activity Score of at least 3 and duration under 3 months were recorded in ophthalmopathy patients. Amplification yielded TCR beta CDR3 regions, with RNA transcripts as the source. RT-PCR in the first round (using the HTBI primer set) targeted the TCR CDR3. TCRdb ran MiXCR on the multiplex PCR reads and lists one entry per CDR3 protein. The repertoire holds hundreds of thousands of distinct CDR3 sequences, with around 15% as singletons.

The sample was blood. The receptor's source is a woman aged 60 to 75 with Graves' ophthalmopathy. The chain couples TRBV2 to TRBJ2-7; 10 bases are shared with TRBD1. The CDR3 spells CASSEGPLPGQGTYEQYF. CDR3 nucleotide sequence: TGTGCCAGCAGTGAAGGACCCCTGCCGGGACAGGGGACCTACGAGCAGTACTTC.